This passage covers 5 T cell receptor beta chains from one sample sequenced in a study of blood T cell repertoires in COVID-19. Assay: immunoSEQ multiplex PCR; the TCRdb copy retains only in-frame clones and omits some. The sample holds some 330,000 clones, 80% to 90% seen once. Sequences were obtained from PBMCs or T cells enriched from blood (not recorded which). The receptor source for this set is a man aged 25 to 40 who had recovered from COVID-19.

The chain is built from TRBV18 and TRBJ1-1; 7 positions agree with TRBD1. This CDR3 comprises 11 residues. The ends lost 4 bases at V and 8 bases at J; junction bases unmatched: 1. Germline-derived CDR1 and CDR2 are KGHSH and LQKENI. The CDR3 coding sequence is TGTGCCAGCTCACTGACAGGGGAAGCTTTCTTT. Amino acids: CASSLTGEAFF.

A single count supports this clone. The chain recombines TRBV6-5 with TRBJ2-7; TRBD1 agrees at 9 bases. The CDR3 has 15 residues. Trimming cost V 0 bases and J 6 bases; bases outside gene matches: 6. Germline CDR1 and CDR2: MNHEY and SVGAGI. The CDR3 protein is CASSYSPGQGSEQYF. The CDR3 bases are TGTGCCAGCAGTTACTCCCCGGGACAGGGCTCCGAGCAGTACTTC.

A few counts support this clone. The chain carries TRBV10-2 and TRBJ2-3; D is possibly TRBD1 (6 bases). Trimming removed 3 bases at V and 5 bases at J, with 9 bases between. Germline CDR1 WSHSY, CDR2 SAAADI. CDR3 length: 13 residues. In DNA, the CDR3 is TGCGCCAGCAGTGACTCAGGGGTAGATACGCAGTATTTT. Translation: CASSDSGVDTQYF.

The chain has TRBV3-1 (or the pseudogene TRBV3-2) and TRBJ1-2; 9 bases line up with TRBD1. After removal of 4 bases from V and 2 bases from J, the junction contained 2 bases not matched to a gene. Germline V gives CDR1 LGHDT, CDR2 YNNKEL (reference sequence). The CDR3 has 14 amino acids. CDR3 sequence (DNA): TGTGCCAGCAGCCCGGGACAGGGCAACTATGGCTACACCTTC. The encoded protein is CASSPGQGNYGYTF.

V is TRBV7-6 and J is TRBJ2-1; 7 bases are a match to TRBD2. CDR1 is SGHVS, CDR2 FNYEAQ, per germline. This CDR3 has 13 amino acids. The V gene end was trimmed by 3 bases and the J gene end by 10 bases; junction bases not matched to a gene: 6. CDR3 in amino acids: CASSFGGGGEQFF. The CDR3 DNA is TGTGCCAGCAGCTTCGGCGGGGGAGGAGAGCAGTTCTTC.